A selection of T cell receptor beta chains follows, all from one sample in a study of radiotherapy plus CTLA-4 blockade in lung cancer. Generated by immunoSEQ multiplex PCR, the TCRdb table keeps only in-frame clones and is missing some. The data show 50,000 to 65,000 clones, roughly 77% seen once. The sample consisted of peripheral blood, taken from a patient treated with radiotherapy plus ipilimumab. These receptors were collected from a human donor with non-small cell lung cancer whose response to radiotherapy plus ipilimumab could not be evaluated. CDR3s include the opening cysteine and the closing phenylalanine or tryptophan. The D gene is left open where the match is weak. Size tells how often a clone was seen (once, few, many) or the class of an expanded clone, and some rows leave it out.

CDR3aa: CASSLLTGSETQYF
CDR3nt: TGTGCCAGCAGCTTATTAACAGGGTCGGAGACCCAGTACTTC
len: 14
v_gene: TRBV7-9
abundance: NA
d_gene: NA
j_gene: TRBJ2-5

CDR3aa: CASSKRDGHEQYF
CDR3nt: TGTGCCAGCAGTAAACGGGATGGGCACGAGCAGTACTTC
len: 13
v_gene: TRBV6-5
abundance: NA
d_gene: NA
j_gene: TRBJ2-7

CDR3aa: CASSPAGIPLGTGELFF
CDR3nt: TGTGCCAGCTCACCCGCGGGGATCCCATTGGGCACCGGGGAGCTGTTTTTT
len: 17
v_gene: TRBV18
abundance: NA
d_gene: NA
j_gene: TRBJ2-2

CDR3aa: CASSQVRETQYF
CDR3nt: TGTGCCAGCAGCCAAGTGAGGGAGACCCAGTACTTC
len: 12
v_gene: TRBV14
abundance: NA
d_gene: NA
j_gene: TRBJ2-5

CDR3aa: CARWEDGIYEQYF
CDR3nt: TGTGCCAGGTGGGAGGACGGAATCTACGAGCAGTACTTC
len: 13
v_gene: TRBV27
abundance: NA
d_gene: NA
j_gene: TRBJ2-7

CDR3aa: CANSSPGTGDEQYF
CDR3nt: TGTGCCAACTCTTCACCCGGGACAGGGGACGAGCAGTACTTC
len: 14
v_gene: TRBV28
abundance: NA
d_gene: TRBD1
j_gene: TRBJ2-7

CDR3aa: CASTNLPGQGGEKLFF
CDR3nt: TGTGCCAGTACCAACCTGCCGGGACAGGGTGGTGAAAAACTGTTTTTT
len: 16
v_gene: TRBV19
abundance: NA
d_gene: TRBD1
j_gene: TRBJ1-4

CDR3aa: CASSQDRGLSNEQYF
CDR3nt: TGCGCCAGCAGTCAAGACAGGGGGCTGAGTAACGAGCAGTACTTC
len: 15
v_gene: TRBV23-1
abundance: few
d_gene: TRBD1
j_gene: TRBJ2-7

CDR3aa: CASSWEGRGYTF
CDR3nt: TGTGCCAGCAGTTGGGAGGGACGTGGCTACACCTTC
len: 12
v_gene: TRBV28
abundance: NA
d_gene: NA
j_gene: TRBJ1-2

CDR3aa: CASSQLGISYNEQFF
CDR3nt: TGTGCCAGCAGCCAACTAGGCATTTCCTACAATGAGCAGTTCTTC
len: 15
v_gene: TRBV14
abundance: few
d_gene: NA
j_gene: TRBJ2-1

CDR3aa: CASSSGQFGEQYF
CDR3nt: TGTGCCAGCAGTTCCGGACAGTTTGGGGAGCAGTACTTC
len: 13
v_gene: TRBV28
abundance: NA
d_gene: NA
j_gene: TRBJ2-7

CDR3aa: CASSLDRYQPQHF
CDR3nt: TGTGCCAGCAGTCTCGACAGATATCAGCCCCAGCATTTT
len: 13
v_gene: TRBV27
abundance: NA
d_gene: NA
j_gene: TRBJ1-5

CDR3aa: CASRPTETTLYGYTF
CDR3nt: TGTGCCAGCAGGCCGACGGAGACGACTCTCTATGGCTACACCTTC
len: 15
v_gene: TRBV6-5
abundance: NA
d_gene: NA
j_gene: TRBJ1-2

CDR3aa: CASRGTSFADRGGNTIYF
CDR3nt: TGTGCCAGCAGGGGAACCTCATTCGCCGACAGGGGTGGAAACACCATATATTTT
len: 18
v_gene: TRBV2
abundance: NA
d_gene: TRBD1
j_gene: TRBJ1-3

CDR3aa: CASSYNGASDEQYF
CDR3nt: TGTGCCAGCAGTTACAATGGGGCTAGCGACGAGCAGTACTTC
len: 14
v_gene: TRBV6-5
abundance: NA
d_gene: NA
j_gene: TRBJ2-7

CDR3aa: CASSLSAGEQFF
CDR3nt: TGTGCCAGCAGCTTATCTGCGGGTGAGCAGTTCTTC
len: 12
v_gene: TRBV5-6
abundance: NA
d_gene: NA
j_gene: TRBJ2-1